This T cell receptor (beta chain) was observed in a study of shared clonotypes between healthy human individuals. Germline loops: CDR1 SGHAT, CDR2 FQNNGV. The ends were cut back, 2 bases at V and 2 bases at J, with 11 bases in the middle. The CDR3 covers 15 residues. Here immunoSEQ multiplex PCR was the method, and the copy in TCRdb shows in-frame clones only, minus some. Among approximately 2,300,000 clones listed, 92% were seen once. This clone was detected once. The sequenced sample was naive CD4+ T cells from PBMCs. Sample subset: CD45RA+ positively selected. The V and J genes are TRBV11-2 and TRBJ2-3; D gene unclear. This TCR came from a man younger than 30 in good health. Some clones in this sample may be carry-over from other donors' samples. This chain's CDR3 is CASSLWAGITDTQYF. CDR3 DNA: TGTGCCAGCAGCTTATGGGCAGGAATCACAGATACGCAGTATTTT.